These 21 T cell receptor beta chains share one sample of origin, sequenced in a study of blood T cell repertoires in COVID-19. The assay was immunoSEQ multiplex PCR, and TCRdb's table has in-frame clones only and misses some. The sample includes approximately 260,000 clones, around 83% seen only once; the top ten take 9.5% to 15%. The sequenced material came from peripheral blood. These receptors originate from a woman aged 60-75 years with active or convalescent COVID-19.

The chain is built from TRBV18 and TRBJ1-2, with 12 bases lining up with TRBD1. With 2 bases clipped from V and 7 bases from J, the junction kept 5 bases outside the gene matches. From germline, CDR1 is KGHSH and CDR2 LQKENI. The CDR3 has 15 residues. The CDR3 reads CASSPGTGGAIGYTF. The CDR3 coding sequence is TGTGCCAGCTCACCAGGGACAGGGGGCGCGATTGGCTACACCTTC.

The J gene is TRBJ1-6, the V gene TRBV12-3 or TRBV12-4; D is undetermined. The length of the CDR3 is 13 residues. Trimming cost V 6 bases and J 4 bases, with 7 bases left between them. The CDR3: CASSGRYNSPLHF. The CDR3 nucleotides are TGTGCCAGCAGCGGGAGGTATAATTCACCCCTCCACTTT.

The chain joins TRBV4-1 to TRBJ1-4; D is uncertain. The germline CDR1 and CDR2 sequences are MGHRA and YSYEKL. The V gene lost 0 bases and the J gene lost 3 bases, with 8 bases spanning the gap. The CDR3 runs to 15 residues. CDR3: CASSQDLPANEKLFF. CDR3 bases: TGCGCCAGCAGCCAAGATCTTCCAGCTAATGAAAAACTGTTTTTT.

This clone was detected only a few times. V gene TRBV5-1 combines with J gene TRBJ2-3, with D unclear. This CDR3 is 15 amino acids long. CDR1 is SGHRS, CDR2 YFSETQ, per germline. V gave up 1 base and J gave up 4 bases, with 13 bases separating them. The chain's CDR3 is CASSLSELRADTQYF. The CDR3 DNA reads TGCGCCAGCAGCTTGTCGGAGTTACGGGCAGATACGCAGTATTTT.

V and J are TRBV19 and TRBJ1-3; TRBD1 is a possible D gene (5 bases). V lost 3 bases and J lost 4, with 16 bases in between. Germline V gene lookup returns CDR1 LNHDA and CDR2 SQIVND (reference sequence). This CDR3 is 16 amino acids long. Here the CDR3 reads CASSIQEPGLGNTIYF. The CDR3 DNA sequence: TGTGCCAGTAGTATCCAAGAACCGGGACTCGGAAACACCATATATTTT.

V is TRBV4-1 and J is TRBJ2-1; TRBD2 matches at 8 bases. After removal of 4 bases from V and 0 bases from J, the junction contained 8 bases not matched to a gene. Per the germline V gene, CDR1 is MGHRA and CDR2 is YSYEKL. The CDR3 is made up of 17 amino acids. The CDR3: CASSLRGAGVSYNEQFF. The DNA for the CDR3 is TGCGCCAGCAGCCTCCGGGGAGCGGGGGTCTCCTACAATGAGCAGTTCTTC.

A single count supports this clone. One junction end does not reproduce the germline sequence, and a read error may be involved. The chain recombines TRBV6-5 with TRBJ2-7; 8 nucleotides agree with TRBD1. Germline CDR1 reads MNHEY; CDR2 reads SVGAGI. This CDR3 has 12 amino acids. As DNA, the CDR3 is TGTGCCAGCAGTTACTCGCTAGGCACAGGGGGATTC. This translates into CASSYSLGTGGF.

The CDR3 loop is CAWSAERGRQYF. CDR3 in DNA: TGTGCCTGGAGTGCCGAGAGGGGGCGGCAGTACTTC. This sequence joins TRBV30 and TRBJ2-7, with 7 bases matching TRBD1. Trimming removed 1 base from V and 9 bases from J; junction bases left unmatched: 6. The CDR3 is made up of 12 amino acids. Germline V CDR1 and CDR2: GTSNPN, SVGIG (reference sequence).

The chain recombines TRBV7-9 with TRBJ1-1, with D uncertain. The V end was cut by 5 bases, the J end by 1 base, with 14 bases between. The CDR3 is 15 amino acids. The germline V gene encodes CDR1 SEHNR and CDR2 FQNEAQ (reference sequence). The CDR3 spells CASSPGGQRNTEAFF. The CDR3, as DNA: TGTGCCAGCAGCCCCGGAGGGCAGAGGAACACTGAAGCTTTCTTT.

The gene calls are TRBV12-5 and TRBJ2-1; 12 bases agree with TRBD2. Trimming cost V 0 bases and J 5 bases; bases outside gene matches: 8. Germline V lookup: CDR1 LGHNT, CDR2 FRNRAP. The CDR3 loop spans 18 amino acids. The CDR3 loop is CASGLVRGGLAGHNEQFF. CDR3 in DNA: TGTGCTAGTGGTTTGGTACGGGGAGGACTAGCGGGACACAATGAGCAGTTCTTC.

The genes are TRBV5-8 and TRBJ2-1, with 13 bases fitting TRBD2. Germline loops: CDR1 SGHTS, CDR2 YDEGEE. With V trimmed by 3 bases and J by 3 bases, 9 bases remained unmatched. CDR3 length: 18 residues. The CDR3: CASSSGTLAGGRYNEQFF. The CDR3, as DNA: TGTGCCAGCAGCTCTGGGACACTAGCGGGGGGGCGCTACAATGAGCAGTTCTTC.

CDR3: CASSQEGNTEAFF. The CDR3 DNA sequence: TGTGCCAGCAGCCAAGAGGGCAACACTGAAGCTTTCTTT. V gene TRBV3-1 (or the pseudogene TRBV3-2) combines with J gene TRBJ1-1; D unresolved. This CDR3 is built from 13 residues. The germline CDR1 and CDR2 sequences are LGHDT and YNNKEL (reference sequence). Trimming took off 0 bases at V and 2 bases at J, with 4 bases between the two ends.

The chain employs TRBV30 and TRBJ2-3, with 10 bases matching TRBD2. The CDR3 is 17 amino acids. V lost 0 bases to trimming and J lost 2 bases; unmatched junction nucleotides: 8. Looked up from germline, CDR1 is GTSNPN and CDR2 is SVGIG (reference sequence). The CDR3 is CAWSVSPLAGVTDTQYF. The DNA of the CDR3 is TGTGCCTGGAGTGTGTCCCCTCTAGCGGGGGTCACAGATACGCAGTATTTT.

The chain combines TRBV19 with TRBJ2-5; D uncertain. Trimming removed 3 bases from V and 2 bases from J, with 10 bases in between. CDR1 LNHDA and CDR2 SQIVND come from the germline V gene (reference sequence). CDR3 length: 14 residues. As DNA, the CDR3 is TGTGCCAGTAGTATCCCAGACGGGCAAGAGACCCAGTACTTC. It translates to CASSIPDGQETQYF. The whole variable domain, filled in from reference TRBV19 and TRBJ2-5, reads DGGITQSPKYLFRKEGQNVTLSCEQNLNHDAMYWYRQDPGQGLRLIYYSQIVNDFQKGDIAEGYSVSREKKESFPLTVTSAQKNPTAFYLCASSIPDGQETQYFGPGTRLLVL.

The rearrangement links TRBV7-8 to TRBJ2-3; 9 nucleotides align to TRBD1. V lost 4 bases to trimming and J lost 4 bases; unmatched junction nucleotides: 15. This CDR3 spans 18 amino acids. The V gene's germline CDR1 is SGHVS and CDR2 FQNEAQ. CDR3 nucleotides: TGTGCCAGCAGCTACCTACCCCGGGACAGGGCTACCGCAGATACGCAGTATTTT. Its protein product is CASSYLPRDRATADTQYF. The whole variable domain, remainder taken from reference TRBV7-8 and TRBJ2-3, is GAGVSQSPRYKVAKRGQDVALRCDPISGHVSLFWYQQALGQGPEFLTYFQNEAQLDKSGLPSDRFFAERPEGSVSTLKIQRTQQEDSAVYLCASSYLPRDRATADTQYFGPGTRLTVL.

The chain links TRBV3-1 (or the pseudogene TRBV3-2) to TRBJ2-5; 8 bases match TRBD1. The CDR3 extends over 17 amino acids. Trimming removed 4 bases from V and 4 bases from J; junction bases left unmatched: 14. The germline V gene has CDR1 LGHDT and CDR2 YNNKEL (reference sequence). CDR3 sequence: CASSPSTGVDPAETQYF. The DNA of the CDR3 is TGTGCCAGCAGCCCATCGACAGGGGTGGATCCGGCAGAGACCCAGTACTTC.

The chain is built from TRBV30 and TRBJ2-7; the D gene is possibly TRBD2 (5 bases). This CDR3 has 13 amino acids. CDR1 and CDR2 (germline): GTSNPN, SVGIG (reference sequence). V was clipped by 5 bases and J by 4 bases, with 15 bases between them. The CDR3: CAWGSRWNYEQYF. In DNA form, the CDR3 reads TGTGCCTGGGGGAGCAGGTGGAATTACGAGCAGTACTTC.

The sample holds one count of this clone. DNA of the CDR3: TGTGCCAGCAGTCCCGGGACAGGGGTGATTGGCTACACCTTC. It codes for CASSPGTGVIGYTF. The rearrangement uses TRBV7-9 and TRBJ1-2, with 10 bases identical to TRBD1. Per germline, CDR1 SEHNR and CDR2 FQNEAQ (reference sequence). J lost 7 bases, V lost 6 bases, and 8 bases had no gene match. CDR3 length: 14 residues.

The chain is built from TRBV6-5 and TRBJ1-2; perhaps TRBD1 as D (6 bases). This CDR3 has 13 residues. V lost 6 bases and J 6 bases, leaving 14 bases between the germline ends. Germline CDR1 reads MNHEY; CDR2 reads SVGAGI. In nucleotides, the CDR3 is TGTGCCAGCAGCGCCGGGACACAAAATGGCTACACCTTC. Encoded protein: CASSAGTQNGYTF.

This chain connects TRBV10-3 to TRBJ2-3, with 10 bases aligning to TRBD1. The V gene's germline CDR1 is ENHRY and CDR2 SYGVKD. The V gene end was trimmed by 6 bases and the J gene end by 2 bases; junction bases not matched to a gene: 8. The CDR3 totals 16 residues. The DNA for the CDR3 is TGTGCCATCAGAGACCCGGGACAGGGGAACACAGATACGCAGTATTTT. Its translation: CAIRDPGQGNTDTQYF.

There are a few counts of this clone. This rearrangement joins TRBV6-5 to TRBJ2-7; 10 nucleotides match TRBD1. Germline CDR1 MNHEY, CDR2 SVGAGI. J was trimmed by 0 bases and V by 6 bases; bases with no gene match: 5. This CDR3 comprises 15 residues. CDR3 DNA: TGTGCCAGCAGGACCGACAGGGGGCACTCCTACGAGCAGTACTTC. It encodes CASRTDRGHSYEQYF.